This TCR beta chain was retrieved from a study of early T cells in non-severe SARS-CoV-2 infection. Findings and caveats of the study: VDJdb-based annotation leaned toward anti-spike CD8 responses and missed private and CD4 specificities.

On this clonotype: Its matching antigen is unknown.

Molecules of cDNA were individually given unique molecular identifiers that were attached to them. TCRdb analysed the 5' RACE reads with MiXCR anew, one entry per CDR3 protein. The sample lists 60,000 or so distinct CDR3 sequences, roughly 12% occurring once. The CDR3 consists of 13 residues. Germline values: CDR1 MNHEY, CDR2 SMNVEV (reference sequence). Losses at the gene ends were 5 bases for V and 2 bases for J; bases not matched to a gene: 3. The sample was whole blood, taken at baseline. This TCR was sampled from an adult who was a healthcare worker with PCR-confirmed SARS-CoV-2 infection or an uninfected control (not recorded which). The chain combines TRBV27 with TRBJ2-7; TRBD1 agrees at 7 bases. The CDR3 region has the DNA TGTGCCAGCAGTCTGGGACAGACCTACGAGCAGTACTTC. Translation: CASSLGQTYEQYF.